These T cell receptor beta chains were read from a single sample in a study of T cell responses to AZD1222 COVID-19 vaccine. Profiled with immunoSEQ multiplex PCR; TCRdb holds only in-frame clones, not every one. Counted here are around 130,000 clones, 92% occurring once; the ten biggest clones make up 4%. This specimen was peripheral blood, taken 28 days after the second AZD1222 dose. The receptor set was obtained from an adult who received the AZD1222 COVID-19 vaccine. Both conserved end residues are trimmed from each CDR3.

TRBV4-1	TRBJ1-1	ASSQIQGRAPGEAF
TRBV10-3	TRBJ1-4	ATRQGREKLF
TRBV9	TRBJ2-7	ASSRRDGKTYEQY
TRBV27	TRBJ1-4	ATGRGSTNEKLF
TRBV14	TRBJ2-1	ASSLLTSGSYNEQF
TRBV27	TRBJ1-1	ASSLAQAPKHTEAF
TRBV10-3	TRBJ2-7	AITQTGKVYEQY
TRBV9	TRBJ1-4	ASSPGGDEKLF
TRBV4-3	TRBJ1-1	ASSQVEFGNTEAF
TRBV19	TRBJ1-5	ASSMRGREQPQH
TRBV2	TRBJ1-1	AIGGGLEAF
TRBV10-3	TRBJ2-1	AISRTSSGDEQF
TRBV9	TRBJ2-2	ASSVDRRGRGNTGELF
TRBV6-5	TRBJ1-6	ASSYVSVNSPLH
TRBV7-9	TRBJ2-5	ASSSTRQTPYQETQY
TRBV2	TRBJ2-7	ASGGRLFEQY
TRBV29-1	TRBJ2-7	SVAGVGTHEQY